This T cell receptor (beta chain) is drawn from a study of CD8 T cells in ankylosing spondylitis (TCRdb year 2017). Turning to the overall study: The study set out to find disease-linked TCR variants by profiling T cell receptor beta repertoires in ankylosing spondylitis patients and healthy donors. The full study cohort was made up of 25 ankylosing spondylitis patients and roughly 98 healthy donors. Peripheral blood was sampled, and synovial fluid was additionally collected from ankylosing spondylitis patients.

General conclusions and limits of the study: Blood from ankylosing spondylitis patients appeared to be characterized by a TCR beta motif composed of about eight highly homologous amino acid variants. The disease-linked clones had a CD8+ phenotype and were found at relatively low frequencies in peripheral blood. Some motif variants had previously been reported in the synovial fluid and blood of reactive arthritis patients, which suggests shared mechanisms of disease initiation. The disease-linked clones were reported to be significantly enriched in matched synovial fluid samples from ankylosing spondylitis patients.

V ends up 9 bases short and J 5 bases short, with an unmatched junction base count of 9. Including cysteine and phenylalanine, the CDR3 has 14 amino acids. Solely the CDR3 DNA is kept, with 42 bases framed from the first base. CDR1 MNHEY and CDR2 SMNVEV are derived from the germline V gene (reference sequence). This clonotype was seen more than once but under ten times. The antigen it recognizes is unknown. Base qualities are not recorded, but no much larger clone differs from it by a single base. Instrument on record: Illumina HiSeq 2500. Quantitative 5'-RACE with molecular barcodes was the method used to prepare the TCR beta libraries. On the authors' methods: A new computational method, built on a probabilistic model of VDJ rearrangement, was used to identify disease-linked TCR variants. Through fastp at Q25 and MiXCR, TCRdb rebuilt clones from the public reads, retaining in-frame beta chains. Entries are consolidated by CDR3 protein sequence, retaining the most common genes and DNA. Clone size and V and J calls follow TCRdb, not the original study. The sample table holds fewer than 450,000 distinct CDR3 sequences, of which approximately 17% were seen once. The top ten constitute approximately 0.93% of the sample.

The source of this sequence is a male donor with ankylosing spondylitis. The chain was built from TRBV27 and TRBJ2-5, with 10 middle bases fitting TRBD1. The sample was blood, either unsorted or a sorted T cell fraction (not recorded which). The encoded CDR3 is CASKTGGVGETQYF. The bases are TGTGCCAGTAAGACAGGGGGCGTCGGGGAGACCCAGTACTTC.